These 29 T cell receptor beta chains came from one sample sequenced in a study of cytomegalovirus exposure and HLA in healthy donors. PCR primers comprised 60 Vbeta and 13 Jbeta primers. The table came from immunoSEQ multiplex PCR; TCRdb's copy has only in-frame clones and leaves some out. Of around 140,000 clones detected, around four fifths appear once; the ten largest clones hold around 9.7%. The sequenced material came from PBMCs. The receptors stem from a woman aged 55 to 70 in good health and CMV-seropositive.

The chain recombines TRBV18 with TRBJ1-5; the match to TRBD1 covers 8 bases. Germline CDR1 reads KGHSH; CDR2 reads LQKENI. V dropped 4 bases and J dropped 6; count of bases not matched to a gene: 5. The CDR3 runs 14 residues. The CDR3 protein is CASSLTGEFQPQHF. The CDR3 coding sequence is TGTGCCAGCTCACTGACAGGGGAGTTTCAGCCCCAGCATTTT.

V gene TRBV28 combines with J gene TRBJ1-1; D call uncertain. Trimming removed 5 bases at V and 2 bases at J, with 12 bases between. CDR1 MDHEN and CDR2 SYDVKM come from the germline V gene. The CDR3 covers 14 residues. The CDR3 bases are TGTGCCAGCAGTACACTGACGGGTAACACTGAAGCTTTCTTT. This gives the protein CASSTLTGNTEAFF.

The chain has TRBV7-2 and TRBJ2-4; 8 bases are shared with TRBD2. From germline, CDR1 is SGHTA and CDR2 FQGNSA. The V and J ends lost 4 bases and 12 bases, in that order; junction bases with no gene match: 5. The CDR3 is 12 residues long. The chain's CDR3 is CASSSAGDNQYF. The CDR3 region has the DNA TGTGCCAGCAGCTCAGCGGGGGACAATCAGTACTTC.

The chain recombines TRBV30 with TRBJ2-7, with D perhaps matching TRBD2 (5 bases). The germline V gene has CDR1 GTSNPN and CDR2 SVGIG (reference sequence). With 2 bases removed from V and 6 bases from J, the gap between germline ends came to 14 bases. CDR3 length: 13 residues. The CDR3 is CAWSSGLGGEQYF. The CDR3, as DNA: TGTGCCTGGAGTTCGGGATTGGGTGGCGAGCAGTACTTC.

This chain connects TRBV6-6 to TRBJ1-2, with a possible D match to TRBD1 (5 bases). The CDR3 totals 15 residues. Per the germline V gene, CDR1 is MNHNY and CDR2 is SVGAGI (reference sequence). Deletions cut 7 bases from V and 0 bases from J, with 15 bases between. CDR3 residues: CASTPAGPANYGYTF. CDR3 nucleotide sequence: TGTGCCAGCACCCCCGCAGGGCCAGCTAACTATGGCTACACCTTC.

The rearrangement uses TRBV19 and TRBJ2-5, with TRBD1 matching 10 bases. The DNA end lines up better with TRBJ2-7; the J call may be wrong. The germline gives CDR1 LNHDA, CDR2 SQIVND (reference sequence). CDR3 size: 14 residues. CDR3 protein: CASSRDRGGYEQYF. DNA for the CDR3: TGTGCCAGTAGTAGGGACAGGGGAGGCTACGAGCAGTACTTC.

The chain links TRBV7-2 to TRBJ2-7; a possible D gene is TRBD1 (6 bases). CDR3 length equals 13 residues. CDR1 is SGHTA and CDR2 is FQGNSA in the germline V gene. The V end lost 5 bases, the J end lost 6 bases, and 14 bases lay between the germline ends. CDR3 sequence: CASSQHLGGEQYF. The CDR3 coding sequence is TGTGCCAGCAGCCAACACCTAGGGGGCGAGCAGTACTTC.

The CDR3 reads CASSFSGQGPYEQYF. The CDR3 coding sequence is TGTGCCAGCAGTTTCTCGGGACAGGGGCCCTACGAGCAGTACTTC. The V and J genes are TRBV27 and TRBJ2-7, with 10 bases identical to TRBD1. CDR1 and CDR2 (germline): MNHEY, SMNVEV (reference sequence). V lost 3 bases and J lost 2; bases outside the gene matches: 4. The CDR3 spans 15 residues.

V gene TRBV30 combines with J gene TRBJ1-1; D call uncertain. In germline, CDR1 is GTSNPN, CDR2 SVGIG (reference sequence). The CDR3 is made up of 13 amino acids. V gave up 5 bases and J gave up 4 bases, with 14 bases separating them. The DNA for the CDR3 is TGTGCCTGGGTCACGGGTTTGAGCACTGAAGCTTTCTTT. This encodes CAWVTGLSTEAFF. Looking up the rest from reference TRBV30 and TRBJ1-1 gives the full variable domain: SQTIHQWPATLVQPVGSPLSLECTVEGTSNPNLYWYRQAAGRGLQLLFYSVGIGQISSEVPQNLSASRPQDRQFILSSKKLLLSDSGFYLCAWVTGLSTEAFFGQGTRLTVV.

DNA for the CDR3: TGTGCCAGCAGCTTAGGCGATTCGGCAGGGGGCTTTAATTTGGCCCAGTACTTC. Translation: CASSLGDSAGGFNLAQYF. The rearrangement joins TRBV7-9 to TRBJ2-5, with TRBD1 matching 8 bases. The CDR3 loop spans 18 amino acids. With V trimmed by 1 base and J by 9 bases, 19 bases remained unmatched. Germline V gene sequence: CDR1 SEHNR, CDR2 FQNEAQ (reference sequence).

In this sample, this clone turned up a few times. The V gene is TRBV28, the J gene TRBJ1-4; 8 bases are a match to TRBD1. Germline lookup yields CDR1 MDHEN and CDR2 SYDVKM. V lost 4 bases, J lost 8 bases, and 12 bases stayed unmatched. CDR3 length: 16 residues. The CDR3 bases are TGTGCCAGCAGTTCTACCTACAGGGGGGCAAGGGAAAAACTGTTTTTT. It translates to CASSSTYRGAREKLFF.

The chain employs TRBV6-6 and TRBJ1-4; D unclear. Per germline, CDR1 MNHNY and CDR2 SVGAGI (reference sequence). V lost 10 bases, J lost 0 bases, and 12 bases lay in between. This CDR3 spans 14 amino acids. The CDR3 sequence: CATTLGTTNEKLFF. The CDR3 DNA sequence: TGTGCCACAACACTAGGTACAACTAATGAAAAACTGTTTTTT.

The J gene is TRBJ1-6, the V gene TRBV5-6, with TRBD1 identical over 7 bases. The J segment lost 5 bases and the V segment lost 6 bases, leaving 5 bases of the junction unmatched. The CDR3 has 14 residues. The V gene's germline CDR1 is SGHDT and CDR2 YYEEEE. CDR3 bases: TGTGCCAGCAACAGGGGCCGCAATAATTCACCCCTCCACTTT. It is translated as CASNRGRNNSPLHF.

The chain uses TRBV6-5 and TRBJ2-1; 7 positions match TRBD2. Unmatched junction bases numbered 4, after V lost 0 bases and J lost 5 bases. Germline V gene sequence: CDR1 MNHEY, CDR2 SVGAGI. CDR3 length: 15 amino acids. CDR3 nucleotide sequence: TGTGCCAGCAGTTACTCGTCGGGAGGACACAATGAGCAGTTCTTC. This codes for CASSYSSGGHNEQFF.

The gene calls are TRBV10-3 and TRBJ2-2, with D possibly being TRBD2 (6 bases). The germline V and J ends were trimmed by 4 bases and 5 bases, with 14 bases remaining between them. This CDR3 contains 15 residues. Germline-derived CDR1 and CDR2 are ENHRY and SYGVKD. CDR3 in amino acids: CAISGVGGGTGELFF. The CDR3 region has the DNA TGTGCCATCAGTGGGGTGGGAGGAGGGACCGGGGAGCTGTTTTTT.

This chain joins TRBV28 and TRBJ2-5; D gene uncertain. Germline CDR1 reads MDHEN; CDR2 reads SYDVKM. This CDR3 has 16 residues. With 6 bases removed from V and 0 bases from J, the gap between germline ends came to 17 bases. The CDR3 DNA reads as TGTGCCAGCAGCTTTACTTCACAGTGGGACCAAGAGACCCAGTACTTC. It translates to CASSFTSQWDQETQYF.

This chain links TRBV11-2 with TRBJ2-1, with a possible D match to TRBD2 (6 bases). Germline lookup yields CDR1 SGHAT and CDR2 FQNNGV. V lost 4 bases and J lost 5, with 12 bases in between. The CDR3 is 14 residues long. The CDR3 DNA is TGTGCCAGCAGCTCATTAACTAGCAACAATGAGCAGTTCTTC. It is translated as CASSSLTSNNEQFF.

Only one count was recorded for this clone. This chain joins TRBV10-3 and TRBJ2-7; the match to TRBD1 covers 10 bases. Losses at the gene ends were 8 bases for V and 7 bases for J; bases not matched to a gene: 8. The CDR3 totals 13 residues. The germline CDR1 and CDR2 sequences are ENHRY and SYGVKD. The CDR3 DNA sequence: TGTGCCATCTGGGACAGGGGAATTGAGGAGCAGTACTTC. Protein sequence: CAIWDRGIEEQYF.

The chain is built from TRBV5-6 and TRBJ1-2; a possible D gene is TRBD1 (5 bases). The CDR3 totals 15 residues. Trimming shortened V by 0 bases and J by 2 bases, and 11 bases separated the two germline ends. Germline lookup yields CDR1 SGHDT and CDR2 YYEEEE. The CDR3, as DNA: TGTGCCAGCAGCTTGGCCGGCCAGGGAAACTATGGCTACACCTTC. This sequence encodes CASSLAGQGNYGYTF.

The rearrangement joins TRBV30 to TRBJ2-1; 11 nucleotides agree with TRBD2. CDR1 and CDR2 (germline): GTSNPN, SVGIG (reference sequence). Trimming took 7 bases from V and 10 from J; bases not matched to a gene: 12. The CDR3 length is 14 residues. The chain's CDR3 is CASSLAGGFGEQFF. As DNA, the CDR3 is TGTGCCTCTTCCCTAGCGGGGGGTTTTGGGGAGCAGTTCTTC.

The CDR3: CASSQTTSDNSPLHF. The CDR3 DNA reads as TGTGCCAGCAGCCAAACAACGTCCGATAATTCACCCCTCCACTTT. The chain joins TRBV5-4 to TRBJ1-6; D is ambiguous. The CDR3 is 15 amino acids. Germline V gene data show CDR1 as SGHNT and CDR2 as YYREEE (reference sequence). Trimming left V 4 bases short and J 5 bases short, with 13 bases between.

The chain links TRBV23-1 to TRBJ1-2; no clear D gene. TRBV23-1 is filed as an ORF, its function uncertain. The CDR3 extends over 14 amino acids. V was cut by 0 bases and J by 3 bases, with 8 bases left in between. In nucleotides, the CDR3 is TGCGCCAGCAGTCAATCTGGGGAGGACTATGGCTACACCTTC. Protein product: CASSQSGEDYGYTF.

J is TRBJ1-5 and V is TRBV28, with unresolved D. The CDR3 loop spans 14 amino acids. Germline V CDR1 and CDR2: MDHEN, SYDVKM. V lost 6 bases to trimming and J lost 2 bases, with 11 bases between them. The CDR3 DNA reads TGTGCCAGCAGAGCCCCCGGGGGCAATCAGCCCCAGCATTTT. It encodes CASRAPGGNQPQHF.

The chain links TRBV15 to TRBJ1-4, with a tentative D call TRBD1 (6 bases). The V and J ends lost 3 bases and 3 bases respectively, with 11 bases between them. CDR1 and CDR2 (germline): LNHNV, YYDKDF (reference sequence). The CDR3 is 15 residues long. CDR3 DNA: TGTGCCACCAGCAGGGCACAGGGTCCTAATGAAAAACTGTTTTTT. Protein product: CATSRAQGPNEKLFF.

This chain links TRBV7-9 with TRBJ2-1; a weak D match, TRBD2 (5 bases). The CDR3 is 14 residues long. Germline CDR1 SEHNR, CDR2 FQNEAQ (reference sequence). Trimming removed 4 bases from V and 9 bases from J, with 16 bases in between. The chain's CDR3 is CASSWGDYSTEQFF. The CDR3 coding sequence is TGTGCCAGCAGCTGGGGAGACTATTCGACTGAGCAGTTCTTC.

This clone has only a few counts. V is TRBV6-5 and J is TRBJ1-3, with D maybe TRBD1 (6 bases). V was clipped by 6 bases and J by 2 bases, with 14 bases between them. The CDR3 has 15 amino acids. CDR1 is MNHEY, CDR2 SVGAGI, per germline. The CDR3 DNA sequence: TGTGCCAGCAGCAGGGGCAAAGGTGCTGGAAACACCATATATTTT. Translation gives CASSRGKGAGNTIYF.

The CDR3 spells CASSTGGRPLLWSYTF. Here the CDR3 DNA reads TGTGCCAGCAGCACCGGGGGAAGGCCACTCCTATGGAGCTACACCTTC. This chain connects TRBV21-1 to TRBJ1-2. TRBV21-1 corresponds to a pseudogene. The CDR3 has 16 residues.

This chain uses TRBV7-9 with TRBJ2-1; 8 positions agree with TRBD2. Losses at the gene ends were 5 bases for V and 8 bases for J; bases not matched to a gene: 11. This CDR3 has 15 residues. The germline gives CDR1 SEHNR, CDR2 FQNEAQ (reference sequence). The CDR3 DNA reads as TGTGCCAGCAGCGTACGGGACTCGACTAGCGATGAGCAGTTCTTC. This gives the protein CASSVRDSTSDEQFF.

The chain has TRBV19 and TRBJ2-6, with D possibly being TRBD1 (6 bases). V dropped 4 bases and J dropped 0 bases, with 13 bases sitting between them. The CDR3 loop spans 17 amino acids. CDR1 is LNHDA and CDR2 is SQIVND in the germline V gene (reference sequence). This chain's CDR3 is CASSTPGQPSGANVLTF. The CDR3 coding sequence is TGTGCCAGTAGTACTCCGGGACAACCCTCTGGGGCCAACGTCCTGACTTTC.